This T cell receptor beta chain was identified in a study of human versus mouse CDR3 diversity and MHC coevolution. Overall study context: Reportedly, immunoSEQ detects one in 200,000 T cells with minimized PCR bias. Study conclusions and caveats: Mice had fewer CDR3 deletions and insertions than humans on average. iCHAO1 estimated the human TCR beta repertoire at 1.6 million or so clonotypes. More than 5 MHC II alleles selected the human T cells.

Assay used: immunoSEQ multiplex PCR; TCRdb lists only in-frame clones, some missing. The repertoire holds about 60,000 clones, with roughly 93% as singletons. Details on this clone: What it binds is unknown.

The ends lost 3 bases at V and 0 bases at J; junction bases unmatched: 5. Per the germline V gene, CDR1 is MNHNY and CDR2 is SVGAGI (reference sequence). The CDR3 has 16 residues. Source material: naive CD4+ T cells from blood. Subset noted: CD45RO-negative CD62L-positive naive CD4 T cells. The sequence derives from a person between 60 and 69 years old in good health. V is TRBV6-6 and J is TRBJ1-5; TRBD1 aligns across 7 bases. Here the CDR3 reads CASSYGTGASNQPQHF. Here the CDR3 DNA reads TGTGCCAGCAGTTATGGTACAGGGGCTAGCAATCAGCCCCAGCATTTT.